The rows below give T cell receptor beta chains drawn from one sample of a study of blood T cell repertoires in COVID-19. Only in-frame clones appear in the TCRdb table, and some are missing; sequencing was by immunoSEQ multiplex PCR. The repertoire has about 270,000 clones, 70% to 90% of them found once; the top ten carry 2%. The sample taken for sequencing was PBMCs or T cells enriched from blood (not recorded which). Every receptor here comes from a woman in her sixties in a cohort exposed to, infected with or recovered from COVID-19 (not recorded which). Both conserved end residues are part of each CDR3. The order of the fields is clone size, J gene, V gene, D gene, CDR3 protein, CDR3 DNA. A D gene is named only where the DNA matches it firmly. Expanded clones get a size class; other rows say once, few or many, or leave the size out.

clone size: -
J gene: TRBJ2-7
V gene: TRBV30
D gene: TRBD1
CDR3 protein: CAWKMTGNSYEQYF
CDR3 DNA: TGTGCCTGGAAAATGACAGGGAATTCTTACGAGCAGTACTTC

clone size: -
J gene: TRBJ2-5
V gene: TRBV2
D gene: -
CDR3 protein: CASSEDRGETQYF
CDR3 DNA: TGTGCCAGCAGCGAGGACAGAGGGGAGACCCAGTACTTC

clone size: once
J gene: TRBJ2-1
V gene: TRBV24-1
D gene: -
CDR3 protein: CATSDHSSGEQFF
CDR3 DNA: TGTGCCACCAGTGACCATTCGTCGGGTGAGCAGTTCTTC

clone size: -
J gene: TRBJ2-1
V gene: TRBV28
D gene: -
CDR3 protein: CASSLNSAGLRNEQFF
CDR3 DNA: TGTGCCAGCAGTTTAAATTCGGCAGGACTAAGAAATGAGCAGTTCTTC

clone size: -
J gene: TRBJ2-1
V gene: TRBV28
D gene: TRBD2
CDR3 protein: CASSFHLWPGTSGKENNEQFF
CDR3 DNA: TGTGCCAGCAGTTTTCACCTCTGGCCGGGAACTAGCGGGAAGGAGAACAATGAGCAGTTCTTC

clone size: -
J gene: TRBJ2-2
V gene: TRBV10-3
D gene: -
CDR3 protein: CAISGATFTGELFF
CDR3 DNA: TGTGCCATCAGTGGGGCGACCTTCACCGGGGAGCTGTTTTTT

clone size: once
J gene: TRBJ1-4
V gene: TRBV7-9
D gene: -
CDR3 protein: CASSFGGQDNEKLFF
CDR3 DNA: TGTGCCAGCAGCTTTGGGGGACAAGATAATGAAAAACTGTTTTTT

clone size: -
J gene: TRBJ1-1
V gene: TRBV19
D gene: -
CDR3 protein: CASSYNRVVTEAFF
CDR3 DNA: TGTGCCAGTAGTTATAACAGGGTCGTCACTGAAGCTTTCTTT

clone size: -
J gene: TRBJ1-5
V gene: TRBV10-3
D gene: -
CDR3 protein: CAIDPQADKSNQPQHF
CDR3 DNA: TGTGCCATCGATCCCCAGGCAGACAAGAGCAATCAGCCCCAGCATTTT

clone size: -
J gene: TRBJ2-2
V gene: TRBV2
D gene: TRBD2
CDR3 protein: CASRYGLTSGTGELFF
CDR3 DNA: TGTGCCAGCAGGTACGGCTTGACTAGCGGCACCGGGGAGCTGTTTTTT

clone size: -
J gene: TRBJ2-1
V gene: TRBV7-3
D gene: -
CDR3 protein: CASSSSSEEQFF
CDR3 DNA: TGTGCCAGCAGCTCCTCTAGCGAAGAGCAGTTCTTC

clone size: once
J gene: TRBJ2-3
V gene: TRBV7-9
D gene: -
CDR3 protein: CASSLALGTTDTQYF
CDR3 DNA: TGTGCCAGCAGCTTAGCGCTAGGAACCACAGATACGCAGTATTTT

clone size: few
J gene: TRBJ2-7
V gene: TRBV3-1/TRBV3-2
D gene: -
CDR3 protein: CASSPQGGEQYF
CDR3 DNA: TGTGCCAGCAGCCCTCAGGGGGGTGAGCAGTACTTC

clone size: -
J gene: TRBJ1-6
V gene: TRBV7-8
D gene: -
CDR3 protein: CASSLRNSPLHF
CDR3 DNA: TGTGCCAGCAGCTTACGTAATTCACCCCTCCACTTT

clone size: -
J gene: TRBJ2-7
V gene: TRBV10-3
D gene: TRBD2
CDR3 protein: CAISARGSLAGFRDEQYF
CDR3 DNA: TGTGCCATCAGTGCTAGAGGATCTTTAGCGGGGTTTAGGGACGAGCAGTACTTC

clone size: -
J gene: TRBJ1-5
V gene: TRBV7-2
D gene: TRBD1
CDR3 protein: CASSFTGANNQPQHF
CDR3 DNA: TGTGCCAGCAGCTTTACAGGGGCCAACAATCAGCCCCAGCATTTT

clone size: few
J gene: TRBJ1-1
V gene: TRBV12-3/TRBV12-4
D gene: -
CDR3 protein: CASRSVNTEAFF
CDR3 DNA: TGTGCCAGCAGATCAGTTAACACTGAAGCTTTCTTT

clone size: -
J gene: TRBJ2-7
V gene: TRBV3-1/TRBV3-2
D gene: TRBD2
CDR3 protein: CASSPLAGGVYEQYF
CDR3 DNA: TGTGCCAGCAGCCCTCTAGCGGGAGGGGTCTACGAGCAGTACTTC

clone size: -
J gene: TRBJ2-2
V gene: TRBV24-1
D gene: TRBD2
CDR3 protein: CATSRGLASIGELFF
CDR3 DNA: TGTGCCACCAGTCGGGGACTAGCTTCGATCGGGGAGCTGTTTTTT

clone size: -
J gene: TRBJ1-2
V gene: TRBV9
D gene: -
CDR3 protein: CASSPSNYGYTF
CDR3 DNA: TGTGCCAGCAGCCCGTCTAACTATGGCTACACCTTC

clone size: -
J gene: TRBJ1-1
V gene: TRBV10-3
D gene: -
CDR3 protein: CAISERVEAFF
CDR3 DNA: TGTGCCATCAGTGAGAGAGTTGAAGCTTTCTTT

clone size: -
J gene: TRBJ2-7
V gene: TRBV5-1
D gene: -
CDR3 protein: CASSPFEGVSSYEQYF
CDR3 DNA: TGCGCCAGCAGCCCCTTTGAGGGGGTAAGCTCCTACGAGCAGTACTTC

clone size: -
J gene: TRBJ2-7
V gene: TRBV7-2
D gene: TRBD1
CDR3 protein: CASSLRTGSSYEQYF
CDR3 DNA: TGTGCCAGCAGCCTAAGGACAGGGAGCTCCTACGAGCAGTACTTC

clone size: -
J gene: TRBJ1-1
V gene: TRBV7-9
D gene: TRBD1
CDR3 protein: CASSLVDRGTEAFF
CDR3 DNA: TGTGCCAGCAGCTTAGTCGACAGGGGAACCGAAGCTTTCTTT

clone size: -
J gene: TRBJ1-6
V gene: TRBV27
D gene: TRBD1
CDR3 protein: CASSLQFTGQGYSPLHF
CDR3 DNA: TGTGCCAGCAGTTTACAATTCACGGGACAGGGCTATTCACCCCTCCACTTT

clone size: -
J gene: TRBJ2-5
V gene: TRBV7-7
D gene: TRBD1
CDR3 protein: CASSLRQGAETQYF
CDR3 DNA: TGTGCTAGCAGCTTACGGCAGGGGGCTGAGACCCAGTACTTC

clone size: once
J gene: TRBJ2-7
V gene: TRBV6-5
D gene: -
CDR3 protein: CASSKKSYYEQYF
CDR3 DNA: TGTGCCAGCAGTAAAAAGTCCTACTACGAGCAGTACTTC

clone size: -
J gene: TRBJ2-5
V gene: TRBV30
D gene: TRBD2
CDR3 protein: CAWTKRILAGGETQYF
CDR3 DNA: TGTGCCTGGACCAAAAGAATACTAGCGGGAGGAGAGACCCAGTACTTC

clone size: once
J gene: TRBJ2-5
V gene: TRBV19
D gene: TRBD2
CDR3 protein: CASSLGLAGRGETQYF
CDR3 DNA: TGTGCCAGTAGTTTGGGACTAGCGGGAAGGGGAGAGACCCAGTACTTC

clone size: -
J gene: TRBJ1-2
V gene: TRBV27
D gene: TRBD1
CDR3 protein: CASSSRGQGYGYTF
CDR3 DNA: TGTGCCAGCAGTTCCCGGGGACAGGGGTATGGCTACACCTTC

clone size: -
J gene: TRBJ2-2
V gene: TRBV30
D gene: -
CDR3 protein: CAWSVRGSTGELFF
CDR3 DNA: TGTGCCTGGAGTGTACGGGGAAGCACCGGGGAGCTGTTTTTT

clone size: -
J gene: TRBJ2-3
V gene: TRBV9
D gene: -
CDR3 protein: CASSVDGAHGTDTQYF
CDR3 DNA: TGTGCCAGCAGCGTAGATGGAGCGCACGGCACAGATACGCAGTATTTT

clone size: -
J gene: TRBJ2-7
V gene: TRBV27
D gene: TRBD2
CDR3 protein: CASSQPRLAGAYEQYF
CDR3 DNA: TGTGCCAGCAGCCAACCCCGGCTAGCGGGGGCCTACGAGCAGTACTTC

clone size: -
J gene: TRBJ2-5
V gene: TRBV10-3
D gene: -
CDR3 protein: CAISEGGGETQYF
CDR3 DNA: TGTGCCATCAGTGAGGGTGGGGGGGAGACCCAGTACTTC

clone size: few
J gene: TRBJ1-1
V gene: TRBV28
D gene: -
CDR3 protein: CASSFPRSNTEAFF
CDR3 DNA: TGTGCCAGCAGTTTTCCCAGATCGAACACTGAAGCTTTCTTT

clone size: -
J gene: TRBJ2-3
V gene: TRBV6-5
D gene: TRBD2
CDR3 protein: CASGLARTDTQYF
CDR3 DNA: TGTGCCAGCGGACTAGCCCGCACAGATACGCAGTATTTT

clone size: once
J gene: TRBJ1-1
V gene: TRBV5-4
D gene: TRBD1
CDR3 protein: CASKPGQENTEAFF
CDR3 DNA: TGTGCCAGCAAACCGGGACAGGAGAACACTGAAGCTTTCTTT

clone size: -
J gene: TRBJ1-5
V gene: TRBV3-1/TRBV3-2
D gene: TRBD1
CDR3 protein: CASSLSRTGPQPQHF
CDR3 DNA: TGTGCCAGCAGCCTAAGCCGGACAGGGCCCCAGCCCCAGCATTTT

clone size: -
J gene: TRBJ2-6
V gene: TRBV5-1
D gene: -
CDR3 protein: CASSLEPPGAFGANVLTF
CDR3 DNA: TGCGCCAGCAGCTTGGAGCCCCCAGGGGCCTTTGGGGCCAACGTCCTGACTTTC

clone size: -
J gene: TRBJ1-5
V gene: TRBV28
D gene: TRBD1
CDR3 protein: CASRSNRGLGSNQPQHF
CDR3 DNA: TGTGCCAGCAGATCCAACAGGGGGCTCGGCAGCAATCAGCCCCAGCATTTT

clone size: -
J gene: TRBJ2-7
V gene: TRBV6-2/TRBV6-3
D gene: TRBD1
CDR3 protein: CASSPPTGREQYF
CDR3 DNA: TGTGCCAGCAGTCCCCCGACAGGGCGGGAGCAGTACTTC

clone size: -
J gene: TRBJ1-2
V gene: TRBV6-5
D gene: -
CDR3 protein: CASSSAGLQGYTF
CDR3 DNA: TGTGCCAGCAGTTCGGCGGGGCTACAGGGCTACACCTTC

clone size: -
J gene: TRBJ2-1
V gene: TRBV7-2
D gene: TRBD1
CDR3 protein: CASSIQGAKENEQFF
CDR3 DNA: TGTGCCAGCAGCATACAGGGGGCGAAAGAAAATGAGCAGTTCTTC

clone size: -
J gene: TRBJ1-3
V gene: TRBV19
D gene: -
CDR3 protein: CASISTSGNTIYF
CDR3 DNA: TGTGCCAGTATATCTACCTCTGGAAACACCATATATTTT

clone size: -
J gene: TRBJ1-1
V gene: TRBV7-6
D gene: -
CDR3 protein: CASSPLSRGEAFF
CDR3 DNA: TGTGCCAGCAGTCCGCTATCCCGGGGGGAAGCTTTCTTT

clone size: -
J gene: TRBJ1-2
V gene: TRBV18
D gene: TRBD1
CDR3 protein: CASSPDAPGGGYTF
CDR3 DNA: TGTGCCAGCTCACCAGATGCCCCAGGGGGCGGCTACACCTTC

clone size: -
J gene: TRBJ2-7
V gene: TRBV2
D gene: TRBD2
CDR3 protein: CASSEERTSSHEQYF
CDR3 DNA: TGTGCCAGCAGTGAAGAGAGGACTAGCTCCCACGAGCAGTACTTC

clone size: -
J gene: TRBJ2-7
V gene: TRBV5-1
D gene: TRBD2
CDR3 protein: CASSSGLALNEQYF
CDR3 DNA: TGCGCCAGCAGCTCGGGACTAGCGCTAAACGAGCAGTACTTC

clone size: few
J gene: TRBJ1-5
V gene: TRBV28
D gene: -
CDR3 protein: CASSLSTGPRNQPQHF
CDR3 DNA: TGTGCCAGCAGTTTATCAACAGGGCCCCGCAATCAGCCCCAGCATTTT

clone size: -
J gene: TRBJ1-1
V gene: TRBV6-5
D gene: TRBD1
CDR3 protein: CASSQTGPEAFF
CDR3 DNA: TGTGCCAGCAGTCAGACAGGGCCTGAAGCTTTCTTT

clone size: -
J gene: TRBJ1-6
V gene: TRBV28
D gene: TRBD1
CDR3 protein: CAIHRQGSNSPLHF
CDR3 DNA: TGTGCCATCCACAGACAGGGAAGTAATTCACCCCTCCACTTT

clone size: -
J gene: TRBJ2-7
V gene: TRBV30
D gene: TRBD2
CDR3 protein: CAWTGTIHEQYF
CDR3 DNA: TGTGCCTGGACCGGGACTATCCACGAGCAGTACTTC

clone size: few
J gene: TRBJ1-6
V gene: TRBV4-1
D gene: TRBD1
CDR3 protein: CASSQAASDRGNSPLHF
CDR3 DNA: TGCGCCAGCAGCCAAGCGGCGAGCGACAGGGGGAATTCACCCCTCCACTTT